These 11 T cell receptor beta chains were sequenced from one sample in a study of T-cell reconstitution after alpha-beta-depleted transplantation in children. Findings and caveats of the study: When one year had passed after transplant, most T-cell counts and diversity came from newly produced T cells.

These receptors have no identified antigens. A library of TCRbeta sequences, prepared with unique molecular identifiers, was generated. MiXCR, run by TCRdb on the PCR reads, gives a single entry per CDR3 protein. The profile covers hundreds of thousands of distinct CDR3 sequences, with almost 8% appearing a single time and approximately 9.6% taken by the ten largest. This specimen consisted of peripheral blood, obtained 360 days after TCRalphabeta/CD19-depleted stem cell transplant. The origin of the receptors is a female patient between 2 and 15 years old who had a stem cell transplant for Fanconi anemia, so the T cells may come from the graft donor.

This clonotype was seen repeatedly, ten times or more. The chain is built from TRBV7-2 and TRBJ2-7, with 7 bases lining up with TRBD1. Trimming removed 5 bases from V and 2 bases from J; junction bases left unmatched: 6. Germline CDR1 and CDR2: SGHTA and FQGNSA. The CDR3 is made up of 14 amino acids. The CDR3 is CASSQGQPAYEQYF. The CDR3 DNA reads as TGTGCCAGCAGCCAGGGACAGCCAGCCTACGAGCAGTACTTC.

This clonotype came up a few times. The V and J genes are TRBV20-1 and TRBJ1-2; 8 nucleotides match TRBD1. The V gene end was trimmed by 2 bases and the J gene end by 3 bases; junction bases not matched to a gene: 14. In germline, CDR1 is DFQATT, CDR2 SNEGSKA (reference sequence). This CDR3 comprises 17 residues. Here the CDR3 reads CSARPWTGLPGDYGYTF. As DNA, the CDR3 is TGCAGTGCTAGACCTTGGACAGGGTTGCCAGGGGACTATGGCTACACCTTC.

The V and J genes are TRBV20-1 and TRBJ1-5, with 7 nucleotides matching TRBD1. With 3 bases clipped from V and 4 bases from J, the junction kept 6 bases outside the gene matches. CDR3 length equals 14 residues. Germline CDR1 reads DFQATT; CDR2 reads SNEGSKA (reference sequence). For the CDR3, the DNA is TGCAGTGCTAGTGAGGCCAGGGGGAATCAGCCCCAGCATTTT. It yields the protein CSASEARGNQPQHF.

This clonotype was counted many times. This chain links TRBV5-1 with TRBJ1-1; tentatively, D is TRBD1 (5 bases). V was pared by 0 bases and J by 3 bases, with 9 bases between. The CDR3 loop spans 14 amino acids. Germline V gene lookup returns CDR1 SGHRS and CDR2 YFSETQ. CDR3 sequence: CASSLAGKDTEAFF. The CDR3, as DNA: TGCGCCAGCAGCTTGGCAGGGAAGGACACTGAAGCTTTCTTT.

This clonotype was counted a few times. This chain links TRBV11-3 with TRBJ2-1; D is possibly TRBD1 (6 bases). CDR3 length: 15 amino acids. In germline, CDR1 is SGHNT, CDR2 YENEEA. Between the trimmed V and J ends, which lost 8 bases and 0 bases, there was a span of 14 bases. The CDR3 spells CASAKDRHSYNEQFF. DNA of the CDR3: TGTGCCAGCGCCAAGGACAGACACTCCTACAATGAGCAGTTCTTC. The full variable domain, with the rest looked up from reference TRBV11-3 and TRBJ2-1, is EAGVVQSPRYKIIEKKQPVAFWCNPISGHNTLYWYLQNLGQGPELLIRYENEEAVDDSQLPKDRFSAERLKGVDSTLKIQPAELGDSAVYLCASAKDRHSYNEQFFGPGTRLTVL.

This clonotype was recorded at least ten times. The rearrangement links TRBV7-9 to TRBJ1-1; D may be TRBD1 (5 bases). Germline-derived CDR1 and CDR2 are SEHNR and FQNEAQ (reference sequence). Between the trimmed V and J ends, which lost 7 bases and 1 base, there was a span of 10 bases. The CDR3 extends over 13 amino acids. CDR3 loop: CASTRTQNTEAFF. Written as DNA, the CDR3 is TGTGCCAGCACCAGGACACAGAACACTGAAGCTTTCTTT.

There are many counts of this clonotype. The CDR3 spells CASSEGQDTEAFF. CDR3 coding DNA: TGTGCCAGCAGCGAGGGACAGGACACTGAAGCTTTCTTT. This chain connects TRBV7-2 to TRBJ1-1; 8 bases fit TRBD1. V lost 5 bases, J lost 3 bases, and 2 bases stayed unmatched. Germline CDR1 reads SGHTA; CDR2 reads FQGNSA. The CDR3 runs 13 residues.

This clonotype was detected only a few times. The chain uses TRBV6-1 and TRBJ1-5; maybe TRBD1 (6 bases). The CDR3 is 15 residues long. The V end lost 6 bases, the J end lost 4 bases, and 16 bases lay between the germline ends. From germline, CDR1 is MNHNS and CDR2 SASEGT. CDR3 coding DNA: TGTGCCAGCAGAGAGTTGGACAGTCTGAATCAGCCCCAGCATTTT. Residues: CASRELDSLNQPQHF.

Details on this clonotype: Possible read error: a much larger clone is one base away. CDR3 nucleotides: TGTGCCAGCAGGGGAGGACTAGCGGGGGGGTTATCCTGCAATGAGCAGTTCTTC. Amino acids: CASRGGLAGGLSCNEQFF. The chain is built from TRBV11-1 and TRBJ2-1; TRBD2 matches 15 bases. The V gene's germline CDR1 is SGHAT and CDR2 FQDESV (reference sequence). The CDR3 is 18 residues long.

The chain recombines TRBV5-5 with TRBJ1-6; D not resolved. V lost 3 bases, J lost 11 bases, and 15 bases lay in between. The CDR3 totals 14 residues. Germline V CDR1 and CDR2: SGHKS, YYEKEE (reference sequence). The CDR3, as DNA: TGTGCCAGCAGCTCGCCAAGGACGCCGGCACCCCTCCACTTT. Translated, it gives CASSSPRTPAPLHF.

Ten or more counts support this clonotype. The chain links TRBV12-3 or TRBV12-4 to TRBJ2-5, with TRBD1 matching 7 bases. V was pared by 5 bases and J by 5 bases, with 5 bases of the junction left unmatched. The length of the CDR3 is 13 residues. CDR3 DNA: TGTGCCAGCAGTAGGACAGGTGGGGAGACCCAGTACTTC. It translates to CASSRTGGETQYF.